These 3 T cell receptor beta chains were sequenced from one sample in a study of technical replicates of blood from a handful of donors. Data came from immunoSEQ multiplex PCR; TCRdb stores just in-frame clones and leaves some out. The sample includes approximately 76,000 clones, about 86% of them seen just once. Sequencing was performed on PBMCs. Every receptor here comes from a human donor in good health. Some clones in this sample may be carry-over from other donors' samples.

The chain recombines TRBV4-3 with TRBJ2-7; 8 bases match TRBD1. This CDR3 spans 16 amino acids. Germline V gene data show CDR1 as LGHNA and CDR2 as YSLEER. Trimming cost V 0 bases and J 3 bases; bases outside gene matches: 7. CDR3 in amino acids: CASSQDRQGPYYEQYF. The CDR3 coding sequence is TGCGCCAGCAGCCAAGATAGACAGGGGCCTTACTACGAGCAGTACTTC.

The gene calls are TRBV30 and TRBJ1-2; TRBD1 agrees at 7 bases. Trimming removed 0 bases from V and 7 bases from J; junction bases left unmatched: 11. The CDR3 is made up of 15 amino acids. CDR1 and CDR2 (germline): GTSNPN, SVGIG (reference sequence). CDR3 nucleotide sequence: TGTGCCTGGAGTGTACTAATCACAGGGGTGGTTGGCTACACCTTC. Translation: CAWSVLITGVVGYTF. The full variable domain, its missing parts supplied by reference TRBV30 and TRBJ1-2, is SQTIHQWPATLVQPVGSPLSLECTVEGTSNPNLYWYRQAAGRGLQLLFYSVGIGQISSEVPQNLSASRPQDRQFILSSKKLLLSDSGFYLCAWSVLITGVVGYTFGSGTRLTVV.

The J gene is TRBJ2-7, the V gene TRBV29-1, with D tentatively TRBD2 (5 bases). V lost 3 bases and J 3 bases, leaving 9 bases between the germline ends. From germline, CDR1 is SQVTM and CDR2 ANQGSEA. The CDR3 has 12 amino acids. CDR3 DNA sequence: TGCAGCGTTGATGACGGGATCTACGAGCAGTACTTC. Translation: CSVDDGIYEQYF.